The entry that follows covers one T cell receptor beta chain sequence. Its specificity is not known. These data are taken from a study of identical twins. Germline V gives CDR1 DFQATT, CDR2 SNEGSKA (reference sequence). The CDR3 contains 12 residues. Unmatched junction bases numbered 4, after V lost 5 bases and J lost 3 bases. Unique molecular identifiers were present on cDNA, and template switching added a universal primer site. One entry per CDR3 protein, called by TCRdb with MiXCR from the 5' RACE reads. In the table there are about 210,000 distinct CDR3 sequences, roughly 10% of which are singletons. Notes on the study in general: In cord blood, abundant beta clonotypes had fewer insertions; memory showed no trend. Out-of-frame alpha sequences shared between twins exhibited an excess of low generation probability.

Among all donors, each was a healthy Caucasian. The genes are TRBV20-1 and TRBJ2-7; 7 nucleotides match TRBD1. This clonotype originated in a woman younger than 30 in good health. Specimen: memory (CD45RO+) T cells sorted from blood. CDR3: CSARDRSYEQYF. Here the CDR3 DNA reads TGCAGTGCTCGGGACAGAAGCTACGAGCAGTACTTC.